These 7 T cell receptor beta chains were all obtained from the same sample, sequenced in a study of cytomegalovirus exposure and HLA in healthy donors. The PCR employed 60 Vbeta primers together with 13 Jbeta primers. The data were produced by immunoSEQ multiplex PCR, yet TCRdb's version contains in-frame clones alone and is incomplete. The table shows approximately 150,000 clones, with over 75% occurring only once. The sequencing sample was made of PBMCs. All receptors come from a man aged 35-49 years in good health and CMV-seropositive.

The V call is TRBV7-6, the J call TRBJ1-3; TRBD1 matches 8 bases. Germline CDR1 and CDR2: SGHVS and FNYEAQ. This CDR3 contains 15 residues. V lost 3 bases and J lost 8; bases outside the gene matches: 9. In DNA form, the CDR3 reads TGTGCCAGCAGCTTCAGGGGGCGCGGTGTAGACACCATATATTTT. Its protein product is CASSFRGRGVDTIYF.

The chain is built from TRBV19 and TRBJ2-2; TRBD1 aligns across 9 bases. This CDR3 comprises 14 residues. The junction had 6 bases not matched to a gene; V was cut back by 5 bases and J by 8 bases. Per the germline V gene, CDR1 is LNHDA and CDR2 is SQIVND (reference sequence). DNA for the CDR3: TGTGCCAGTAGTCCCGGACAGGGGAGAGGGGAGCTGTTTTTT. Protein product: CASSPGQGRGELFF.

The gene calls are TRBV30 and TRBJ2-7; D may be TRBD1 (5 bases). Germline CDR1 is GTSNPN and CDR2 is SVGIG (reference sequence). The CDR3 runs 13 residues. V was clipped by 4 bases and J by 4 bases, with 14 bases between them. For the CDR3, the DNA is TGTGCCTGGAACGCAGGGCTTGGTTACGAGCAGTACTTC. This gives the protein CAWNAGLGYEQYF. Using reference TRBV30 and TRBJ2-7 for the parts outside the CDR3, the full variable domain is SQTIHQWPATLVQPVGSPLSLECTVEGTSNPNLYWYRQAAGRGLQLLFYSVGIGQISSEVPQNLSASRPQDRQFILSSKKLLLSDSGFYLCAWNAGLGYEQYFGPGTRLTVT.

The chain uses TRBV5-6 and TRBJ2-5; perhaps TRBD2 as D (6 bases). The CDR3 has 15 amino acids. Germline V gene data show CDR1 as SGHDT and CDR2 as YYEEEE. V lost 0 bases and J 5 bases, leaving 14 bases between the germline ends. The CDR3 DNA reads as TGTGCCAGCAGCTTGGCATGGGGGGTAGAGGAGACCCAGTACTTC. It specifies CASSLAWGVEETQYF. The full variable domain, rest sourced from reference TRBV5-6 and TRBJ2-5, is DAGVTQSPTHLIKTRGQQVTLRCSPKSGHDTVSWYQQALGQGPQFIFQYYEEEERQRGNFPDRFSGHQFPNYSSELNVNALLLGDSALYLCASSLAWGVEETQYFGPGTRLLVL.

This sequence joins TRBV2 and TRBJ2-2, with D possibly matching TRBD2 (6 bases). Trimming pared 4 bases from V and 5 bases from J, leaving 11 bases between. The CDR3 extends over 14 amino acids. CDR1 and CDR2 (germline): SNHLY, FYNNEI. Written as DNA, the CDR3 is TGTGCCAGCAGTGTATCAGGGAGGACCGGGGAGCTGTTTTTT. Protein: CASSVSGRTGELFF.

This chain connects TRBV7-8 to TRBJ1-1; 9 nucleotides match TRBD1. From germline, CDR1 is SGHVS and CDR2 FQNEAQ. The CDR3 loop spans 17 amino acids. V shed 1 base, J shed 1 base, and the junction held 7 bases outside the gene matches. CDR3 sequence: CASSLVTMGQGNTEAFF. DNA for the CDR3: TGTGCCAGCAGCTTAGTGACAATGGGACAGGGGAACACTGAAGCTTTCTTT.

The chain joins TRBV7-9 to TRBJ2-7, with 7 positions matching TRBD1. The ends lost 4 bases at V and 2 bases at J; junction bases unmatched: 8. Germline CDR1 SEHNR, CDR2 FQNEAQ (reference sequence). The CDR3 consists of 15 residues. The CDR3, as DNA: TGTGCCAGCAGCTCACAGGGGACAGCAACCTACGAGCAGTACTTC. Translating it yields CASSSQGTATYEQYF.